This T cell receptor (beta chain) was sequenced for a study of blood T cell repertoires in COVID-19 (dated by TCRdb to the early 2020s). About the study as a whole: Samples from collaborators originated in the United States, Italy and Spain and spanned both the acute and convalescent phases of COVID-19. The prospective study material was composed of cDNA or gDNA derived from T cells, B-cell-depleted T cells, or PBMCs. Subjects who had been exposed to COVID-19, were actively infected with it, or had recovered from it provided the deeply sampled blood TCRbeta repertoires that made up the dataset. A freely available public database, intended as a resource for researchers studying the immune response to SARS-CoV-2, is where the repertoires were released. Samples were obtained from the ongoing ImmuneRACE study (first 160 participants) and from about 1,300 subjects provided by 6 global collaborators. Sample metadata almost always included a de-identified subject ID, COVID-19 status, age in years and sex. Where HLA class I and class II types were available, the types were taken from metadata supplied by the sample provider, not from assay-based typing. General conclusions and limits of the study: The quantity of clinical and demographic metadata differed by source and by participant and was supplied without curation.

The immunoSEQ Assay, a bias-controlled multiplex PCR, was used to amplify TCRbeta CDR3 regions from genomic DNA. On the study's bioinformatics: Nucleated cell counts per sample were estimated from amplification of reference gene primers within the assay. To quantify the absolute abundance of each unique TCRbeta CDR3 rearrangement, sequence reads were collapsed and filtered. For each sample, productive Simpson clonality was calculated as the square root of Simpson's diversity index across productive rearrangements. TCRdb holds this immuneACCESS table with in-frame rearrangements only. Some clones are missing; in checked studies, unresolved V genes explain under half, and the rest has no known cause. The V and J calls and clone size were taken over from that table, and D and trimming were inferred from the DNA. The sample includes about 300,000 clones, with about nine tenths observed a single time. The ten largest clones capture approximately 1.8% of the sample.

In regard to this clone: Its recognized antigen is unknown. Per-base qualities were not stored, and no clone one base away is much larger.

Counted from cysteine to phenylalanine, this CDR3 has 13 amino acids. The kept DNA is CDR3 alone, 39 bases in frame from the first base. Reading the germline V gene (reference sequence) gives CDR1 SGHKS and CDR2 YYEKEE. The V and J ends are trimmed by 1 base and 8 bases, leaving 10 bases between them. One collaborating source in Seattle enrolled patients during active infection and followed them longitudinally through the course of disease. Collaborating institutions collected whole blood in K2EDTA tubes following their own protocols. For TCRbeta analysis, collaborators shipped samples in one of three forms: frozen whole blood, isolated PBMCs, or DNA extracted from either of those sample types.

Rearrangement joined TRBV5-5 to TRBJ2-4; a confident D gene designation cannot be given. Sequencing used peripheral blood. The clonotype was recovered from a woman aged 30 to 39 with COVID-19, enrolled during active disease. The sequenced DNA is TGTGCCAGCAGCTTGTCTCGGTATGACATTCAGTACTTC. Its product reads: CASSLSRYDIQYF.